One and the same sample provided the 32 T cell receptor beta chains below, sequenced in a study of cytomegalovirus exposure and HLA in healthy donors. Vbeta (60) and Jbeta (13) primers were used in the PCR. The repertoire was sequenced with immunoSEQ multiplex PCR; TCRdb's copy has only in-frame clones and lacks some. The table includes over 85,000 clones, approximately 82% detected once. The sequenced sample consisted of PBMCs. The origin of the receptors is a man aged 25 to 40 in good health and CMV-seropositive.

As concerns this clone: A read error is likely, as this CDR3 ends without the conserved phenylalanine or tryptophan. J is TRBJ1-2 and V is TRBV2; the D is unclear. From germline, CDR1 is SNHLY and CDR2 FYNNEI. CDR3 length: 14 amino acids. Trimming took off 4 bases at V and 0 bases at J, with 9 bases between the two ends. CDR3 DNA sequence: TGTGCCAGCAGTGCAGCGATTCCTAACTATGGCTACACCCTC. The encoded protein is CASSAAIPNYGYTL.

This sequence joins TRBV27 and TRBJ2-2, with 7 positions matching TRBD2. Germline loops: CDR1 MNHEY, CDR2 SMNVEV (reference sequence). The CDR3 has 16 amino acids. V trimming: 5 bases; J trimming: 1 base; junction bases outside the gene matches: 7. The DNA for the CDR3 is TGTGCCAGCAGTCACCCCGGCGGGGGGAACACCGGGGAGCTGTTTTTT. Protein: CASSHPGGGNTGELFF.

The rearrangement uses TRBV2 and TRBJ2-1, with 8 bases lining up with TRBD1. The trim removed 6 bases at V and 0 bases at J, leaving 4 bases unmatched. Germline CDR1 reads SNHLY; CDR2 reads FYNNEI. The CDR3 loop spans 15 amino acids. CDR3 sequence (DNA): TGTGCCAGCAGGTCTCAGGGGGCCTCCTACAATGAGCAGTTCTTC. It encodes CASRSQGASYNEQFF.

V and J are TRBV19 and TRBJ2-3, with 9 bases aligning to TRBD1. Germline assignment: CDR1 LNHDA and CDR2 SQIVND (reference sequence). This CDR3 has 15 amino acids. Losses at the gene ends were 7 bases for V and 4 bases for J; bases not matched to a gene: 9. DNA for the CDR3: TGTGCCAGTATCAAAAGGGGACAGGGACCAGATACGCAGTATTTT. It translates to CASIKRGQGPDTQYF.

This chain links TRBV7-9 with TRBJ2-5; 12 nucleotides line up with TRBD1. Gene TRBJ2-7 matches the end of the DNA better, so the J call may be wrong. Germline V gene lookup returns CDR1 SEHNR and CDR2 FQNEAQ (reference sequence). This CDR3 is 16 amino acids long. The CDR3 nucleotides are TGTGCCAGCAGCCGCGCCGGGACAGGGGGCAGGTACGAGCAGTACTTC. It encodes CASSRAGTGGRYEQYF.

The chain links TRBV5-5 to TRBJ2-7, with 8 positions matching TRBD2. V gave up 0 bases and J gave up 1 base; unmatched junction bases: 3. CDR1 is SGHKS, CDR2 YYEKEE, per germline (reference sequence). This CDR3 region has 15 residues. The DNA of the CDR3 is TGTGCCAGCAGCTTGGGGGTAGCGGGGTCCTACGAGCAGTACTTC. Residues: CASSLGVAGSYEQYF.

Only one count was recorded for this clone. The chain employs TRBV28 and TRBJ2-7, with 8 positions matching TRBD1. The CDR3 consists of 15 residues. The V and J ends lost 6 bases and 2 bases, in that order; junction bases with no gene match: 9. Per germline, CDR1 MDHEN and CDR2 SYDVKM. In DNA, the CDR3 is TGTGCCAGCAGACTCGACAGGGGTGCTGCCTACGAGCAGTACTTC. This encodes CASRLDRGAAYEQYF.

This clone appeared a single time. The chain's CDR3 is CASTWRRGLKGTEAFF. CDR3 in DNA: TGTGCCAGTACCTGGAGGAGAGGGTTGAAGGGCACTGAAGCTTTCTTT. The chain carries TRBV19 and TRBJ1-1, with D uncertain. V was shortened by 7 bases and J by 4 bases, with 22 bases between the two germline ends. Germline V gives CDR1 LNHDA, CDR2 SQIVND (reference sequence). CDR3 length equals 16 residues.

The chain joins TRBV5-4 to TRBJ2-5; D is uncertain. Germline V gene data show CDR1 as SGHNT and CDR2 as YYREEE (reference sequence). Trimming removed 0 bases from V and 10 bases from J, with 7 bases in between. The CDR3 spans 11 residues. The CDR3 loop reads CASSLGADQYF. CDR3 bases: TGTGCCAGCAGCTTGGGGGCCGACCAGTACTTC.

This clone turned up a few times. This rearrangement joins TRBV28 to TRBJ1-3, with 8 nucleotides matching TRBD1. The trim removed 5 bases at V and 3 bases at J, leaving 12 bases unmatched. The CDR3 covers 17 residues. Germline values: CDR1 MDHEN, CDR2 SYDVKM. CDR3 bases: TGTGCCAGCAGTCCCCTGGACAGGGCTTTATTTGGAAACACCATATATTTT. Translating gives CASSPLDRALFGNTIYF.

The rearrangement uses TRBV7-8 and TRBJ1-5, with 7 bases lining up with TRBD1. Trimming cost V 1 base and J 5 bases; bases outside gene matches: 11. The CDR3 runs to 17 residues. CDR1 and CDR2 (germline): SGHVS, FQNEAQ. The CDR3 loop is CASSLVPSGGLDQPQHF. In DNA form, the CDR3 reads TGTGCCAGCAGCTTAGTCCCCTCAGGGGGGCTGGATCAGCCCCAGCATTTT.

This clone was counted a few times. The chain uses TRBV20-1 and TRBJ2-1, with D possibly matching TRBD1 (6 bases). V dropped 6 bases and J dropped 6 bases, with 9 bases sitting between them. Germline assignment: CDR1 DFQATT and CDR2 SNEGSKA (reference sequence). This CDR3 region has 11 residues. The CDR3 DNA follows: TGCAGTGCGAAACAGGGCAATGAGCAGTTCTTC. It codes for CSAKQGNEQFF.

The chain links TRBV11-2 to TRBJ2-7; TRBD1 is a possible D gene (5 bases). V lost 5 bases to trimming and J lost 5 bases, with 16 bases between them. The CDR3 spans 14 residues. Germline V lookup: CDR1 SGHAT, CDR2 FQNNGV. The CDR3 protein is CASSTRWGGNEQYF. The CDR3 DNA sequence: TGTGCCAGCAGCACCCGGTGGGGCGGCAACGAGCAGTACTTC.

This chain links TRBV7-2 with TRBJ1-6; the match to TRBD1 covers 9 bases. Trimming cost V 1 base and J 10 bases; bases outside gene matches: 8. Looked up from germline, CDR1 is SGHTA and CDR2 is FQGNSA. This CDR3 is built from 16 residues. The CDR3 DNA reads TGTGCCAGCAGCTTAGGAGGACAGGGGATGGTGTCACCCCTCCACTTT. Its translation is CASSLGGQGMVSPLHF.

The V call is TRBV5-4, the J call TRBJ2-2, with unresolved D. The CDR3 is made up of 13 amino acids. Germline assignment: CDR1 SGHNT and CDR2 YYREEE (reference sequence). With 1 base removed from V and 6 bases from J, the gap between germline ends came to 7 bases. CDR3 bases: TGTGCCAGCAGCTTGATCGACTCCGGGGAGCTGTTTTTT. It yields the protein CASSLIDSGELFF.

The CDR3 here is CASSSYPGGMPYEQYF. CDR3 in DNA: TGTGCCAGCAGCTCATACCCCGGGGGGATGCCTTACGAGCAGTACTTC. The V call is TRBV11-2, the J call TRBJ2-7, with TRBD2 matching over 7 bases. Germline V gene sequence: CDR1 SGHAT, CDR2 FQNNGV. Losses at the gene ends were 4 bases for V and 4 bases for J; bases not matched to a gene: 13. The CDR3 has 16 residues.

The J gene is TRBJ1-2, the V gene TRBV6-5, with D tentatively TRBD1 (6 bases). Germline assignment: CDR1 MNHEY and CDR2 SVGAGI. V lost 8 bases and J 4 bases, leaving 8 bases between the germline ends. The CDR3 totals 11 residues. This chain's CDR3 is CASGQSYGYTF. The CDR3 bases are TGTGCCAGCGGACAGAGCTATGGCTACACCTTC.

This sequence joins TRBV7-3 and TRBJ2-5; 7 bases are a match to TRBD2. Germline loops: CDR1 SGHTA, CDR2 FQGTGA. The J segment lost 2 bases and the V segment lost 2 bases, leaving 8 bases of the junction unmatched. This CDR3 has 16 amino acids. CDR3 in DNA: TGTGCCAGCAGCTTAGGGCAGCGGGGACCACAAGAGACCCAGTACTTC. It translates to CASSLGQRGPQETQYF.

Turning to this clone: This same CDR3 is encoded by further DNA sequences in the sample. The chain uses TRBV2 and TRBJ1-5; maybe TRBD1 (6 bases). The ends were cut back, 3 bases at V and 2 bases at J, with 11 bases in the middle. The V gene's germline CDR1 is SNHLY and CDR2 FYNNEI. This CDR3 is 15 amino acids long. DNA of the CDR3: TGTGCCAGCAGTGAGGACAGTACGGGCAATCAGCCCCAGCATTTT. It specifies CASSEDSTGNQPQHF. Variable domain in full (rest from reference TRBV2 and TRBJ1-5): EPEVTQTPSHQVTQMGQEVILRCVPISNHLYFYWYRQILGQKVEFLVSFYNNEISEKSEIFDDQFSVERPDGSNFTLKIRSTKLEDSAMYFCASSEDSTGNQPQHFGDGTRLSIL.

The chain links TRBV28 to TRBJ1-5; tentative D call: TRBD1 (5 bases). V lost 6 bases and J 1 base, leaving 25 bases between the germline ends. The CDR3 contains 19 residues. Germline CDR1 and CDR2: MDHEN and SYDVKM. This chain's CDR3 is CASSRRGGSEVGSNQPQHF. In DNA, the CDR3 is TGTGCCAGCAGCCGCCGGGGGGGATCAGAGGTCGGGAGCAATCAGCCCCAGCATTTT.

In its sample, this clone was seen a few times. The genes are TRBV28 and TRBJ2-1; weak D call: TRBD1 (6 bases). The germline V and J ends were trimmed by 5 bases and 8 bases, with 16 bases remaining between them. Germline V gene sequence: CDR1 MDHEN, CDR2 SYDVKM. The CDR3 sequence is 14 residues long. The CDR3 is CASSPTGIYDEQFF. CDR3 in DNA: TGTGCCAGCAGTCCAACAGGGATTTACGATGAGCAGTTCTTC. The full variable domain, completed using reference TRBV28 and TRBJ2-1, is DVKVTQSSRYLVKRTGEKVFLECVQDMDHENMFWYRQDPGLGLRLIYFSYDVKMKEKGDIPEGYSVSREKKERFSLILESASTNQTSMYLCASSPTGIYDEQFFGPGTRLTVL.

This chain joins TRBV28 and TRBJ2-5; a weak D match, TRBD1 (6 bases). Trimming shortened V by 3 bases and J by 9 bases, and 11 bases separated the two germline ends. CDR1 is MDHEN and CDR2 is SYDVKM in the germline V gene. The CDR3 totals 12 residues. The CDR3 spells CASSLAKGAQYF. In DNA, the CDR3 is TGTGCCAGCAGTTTGGCGAAGGGGGCCCAGTACTTC.

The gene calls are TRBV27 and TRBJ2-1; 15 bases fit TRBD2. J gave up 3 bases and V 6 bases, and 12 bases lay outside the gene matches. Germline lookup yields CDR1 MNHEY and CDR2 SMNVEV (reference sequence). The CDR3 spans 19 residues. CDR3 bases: TGTGCCAGCAGCTCCTACCCGGGACTAGCGGGGGGAAGCTACAATGAGCAGTTCTTC. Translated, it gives CASSSYPGLAGGSYNEQFF.

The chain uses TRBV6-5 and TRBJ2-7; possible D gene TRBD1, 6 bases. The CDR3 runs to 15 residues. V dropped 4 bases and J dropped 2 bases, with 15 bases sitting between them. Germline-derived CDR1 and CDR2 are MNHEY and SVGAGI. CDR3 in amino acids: CASSLQGTGPYEQYF. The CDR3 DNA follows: TGTGCCAGCAGTTTACAGGGTACTGGCCCCTACGAGCAGTACTTC.

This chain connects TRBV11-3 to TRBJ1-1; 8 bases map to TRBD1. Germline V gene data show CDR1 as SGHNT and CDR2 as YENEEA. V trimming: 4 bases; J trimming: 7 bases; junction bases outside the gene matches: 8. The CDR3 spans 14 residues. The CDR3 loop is CASSSPDRAGEAFF. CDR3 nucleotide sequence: TGTGCCAGCAGCTCCCCGGACAGGGCAGGTGAAGCTTTCTTT. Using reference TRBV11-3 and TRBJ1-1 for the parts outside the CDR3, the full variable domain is EAGVVQSPRYKIIEKKQPVAFWCNPISGHNTLYWYLQNLGQGPELLIRYENEEAVDDSQLPKDRFSAERLKGVDSTLKIQPAELGDSAVYLCASSSPDRAGEAFFGQGTRLTVV.

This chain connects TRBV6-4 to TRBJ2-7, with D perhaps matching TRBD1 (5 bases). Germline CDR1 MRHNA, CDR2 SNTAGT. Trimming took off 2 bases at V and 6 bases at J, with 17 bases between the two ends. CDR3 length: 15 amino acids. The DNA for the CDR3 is TGTGCCAGCAGTGACCCGACAGTGCCATTTCGCGAGCAGTACTTC. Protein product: CASSDPTVPFREQYF.

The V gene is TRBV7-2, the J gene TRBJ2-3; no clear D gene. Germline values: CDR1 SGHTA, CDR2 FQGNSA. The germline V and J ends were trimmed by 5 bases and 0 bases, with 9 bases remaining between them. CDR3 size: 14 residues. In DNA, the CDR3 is TGTGCCAGCAGCCAACAGTCTAGCACAGATACGCAGTATTTT. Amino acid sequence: CASSQQSSTDTQYF.

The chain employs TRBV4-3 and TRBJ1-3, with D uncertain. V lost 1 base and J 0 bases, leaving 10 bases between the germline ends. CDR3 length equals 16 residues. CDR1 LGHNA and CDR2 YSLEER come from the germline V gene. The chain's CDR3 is CASSQADSSSGNTIYF. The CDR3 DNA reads TGCGCCAGCAGCCAAGCCGACTCCTCCTCTGGAAACACCATATATTTT.

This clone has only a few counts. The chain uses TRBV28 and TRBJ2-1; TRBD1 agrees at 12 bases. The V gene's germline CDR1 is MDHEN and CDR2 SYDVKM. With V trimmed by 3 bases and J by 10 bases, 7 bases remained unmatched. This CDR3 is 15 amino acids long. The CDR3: CASSFVGQGAREQFF. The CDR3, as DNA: TGTGCCAGCAGTTTTGTGGGACAGGGGGCGCGGGAGCAGTTCTTC. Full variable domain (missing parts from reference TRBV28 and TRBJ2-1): DVKVTQSSRYLVKRTGEKVFLECVQDMDHENMFWYRQDPGLGLRLIYFSYDVKMKEKGDIPEGYSVSREKKERFSLILESASTNQTSMYLCASSFVGQGAREQFFGPGTRLTVL.

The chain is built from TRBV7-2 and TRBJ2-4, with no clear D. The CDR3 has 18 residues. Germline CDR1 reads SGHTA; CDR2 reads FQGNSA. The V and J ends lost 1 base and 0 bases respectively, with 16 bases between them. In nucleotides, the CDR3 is TGTGCCAGCAGCTTAGGTTTCGCAGGTTTGGTAGCCAAAAACATTCAGTACTTC. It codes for CASSLGFAGLVAKNIQYF.

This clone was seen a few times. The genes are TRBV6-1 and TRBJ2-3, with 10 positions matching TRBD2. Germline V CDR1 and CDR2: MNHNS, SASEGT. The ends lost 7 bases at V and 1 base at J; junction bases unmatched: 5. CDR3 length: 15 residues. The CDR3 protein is CASIRLAGGTDTQYF. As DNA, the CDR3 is TGTGCCAGCATCCGGCTAGCGGGGGGCACAGATACGCAGTATTTT.

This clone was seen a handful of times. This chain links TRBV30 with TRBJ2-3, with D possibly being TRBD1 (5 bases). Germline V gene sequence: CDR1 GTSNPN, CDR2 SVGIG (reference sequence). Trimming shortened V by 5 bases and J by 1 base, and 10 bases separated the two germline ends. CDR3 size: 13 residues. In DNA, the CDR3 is TGTGCCTGGCGACAGCTTCGCACAGATACGCAGTATTTT. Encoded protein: CAWRQLRTDTQYF.